This T cell receptor (beta chain) was captured in a study of CD8+ T cells in alopecia areata. Study summary: At a dose of 5 to 10 mg twice daily, oral tofacitinib was given to treated patients. Tofacitinib lasted 6 to 18 months, then 6 months off drug. Severity in treated patients was scored by percentage of scalp area affected.

This CDR3 comprises 15 residues. V was pared by 4 bases and J by 0 bases, with 12 bases between. Germline V gene sequence: CDR1 LGHNA, CDR2 YSLEER. Sequencing used cDNA as its template, made by extracting RNA and reverse transcribing it. Produced via immunoSEQ multiplex PCR; TCRdb's table is partial and in-frame only. The sample shows around 2,000 clones, roughly 77% of them seen only once. Of note for this clone: Its antigen is not known.

Treatment meaning: oral pan-JAK inhibitor, 5-10 mg twice daily. Researchers took lesional scalp punch biopsies and peripheral blood from people who were alopecia areata patients. Study conclusions and caveats: Tofacitinib significantly brought down scalp clonality and expanded CD8+ clones among top 100.

The chain employs TRBV4-3 and TRBJ1-1, with a possible D match to TRBD1 (6 bases). The TCR comes from a human donor with alopecia areata. The sample here was skin, taken around week 46, from a patient treated with tofacitinib. CDR3: CASSLYRAMNTEAFF. CDR3 nucleotides: TGCGCCAGCAGCCTTTACAGGGCCATGAACACTGAAGCTTTCTTT.